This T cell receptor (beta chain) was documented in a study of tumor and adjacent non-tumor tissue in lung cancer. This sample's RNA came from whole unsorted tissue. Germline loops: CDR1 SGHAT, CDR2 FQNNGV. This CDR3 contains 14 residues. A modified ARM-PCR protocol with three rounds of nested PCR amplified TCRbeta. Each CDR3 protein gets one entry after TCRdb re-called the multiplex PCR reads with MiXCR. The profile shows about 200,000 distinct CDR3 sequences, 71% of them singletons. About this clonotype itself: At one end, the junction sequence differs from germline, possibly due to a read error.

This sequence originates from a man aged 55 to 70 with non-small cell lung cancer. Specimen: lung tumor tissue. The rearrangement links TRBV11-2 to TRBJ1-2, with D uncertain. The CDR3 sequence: CASRRTGGVGGYIF. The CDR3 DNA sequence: TGTGCCAGCAGACGGACGGGCGGTGTGGGCGGCTACATCTTC.